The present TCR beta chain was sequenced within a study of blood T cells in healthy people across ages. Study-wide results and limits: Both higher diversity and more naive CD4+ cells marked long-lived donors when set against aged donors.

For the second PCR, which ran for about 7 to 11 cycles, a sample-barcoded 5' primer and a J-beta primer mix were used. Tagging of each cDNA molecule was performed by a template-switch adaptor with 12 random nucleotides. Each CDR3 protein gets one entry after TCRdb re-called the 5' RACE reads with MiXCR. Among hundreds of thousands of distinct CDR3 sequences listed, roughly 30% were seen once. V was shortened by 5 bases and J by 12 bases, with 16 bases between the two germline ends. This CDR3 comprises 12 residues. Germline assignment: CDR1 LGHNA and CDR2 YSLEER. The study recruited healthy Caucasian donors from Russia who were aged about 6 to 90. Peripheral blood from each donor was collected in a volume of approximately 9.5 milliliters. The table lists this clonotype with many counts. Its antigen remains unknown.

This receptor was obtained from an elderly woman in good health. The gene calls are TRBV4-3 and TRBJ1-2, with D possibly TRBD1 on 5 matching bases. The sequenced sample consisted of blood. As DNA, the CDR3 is TGCGCCAGCAGCGGCGGGGGGGGAGCTCACACCTTC. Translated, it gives CASSGGGGAHTF.